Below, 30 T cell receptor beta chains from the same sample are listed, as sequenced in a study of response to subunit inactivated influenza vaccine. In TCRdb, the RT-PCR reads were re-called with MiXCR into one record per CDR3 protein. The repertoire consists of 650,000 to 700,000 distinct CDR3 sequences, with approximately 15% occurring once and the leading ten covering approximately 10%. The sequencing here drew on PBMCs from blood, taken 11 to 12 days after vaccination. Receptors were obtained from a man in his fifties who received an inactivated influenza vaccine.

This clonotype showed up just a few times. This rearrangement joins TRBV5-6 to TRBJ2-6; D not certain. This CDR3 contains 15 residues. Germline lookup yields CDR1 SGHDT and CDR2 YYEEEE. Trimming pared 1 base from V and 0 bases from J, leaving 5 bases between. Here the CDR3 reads CASSLINSGANVLTF. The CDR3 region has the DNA TGTGCCAGCAGCTTGATAAACTCTGGGGCCAACGTCCTGACTTTC.

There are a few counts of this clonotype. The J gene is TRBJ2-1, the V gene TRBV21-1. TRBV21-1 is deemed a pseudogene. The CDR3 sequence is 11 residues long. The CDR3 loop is CASSKAIEQFF. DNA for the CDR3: TGTGCCAGCAGCAAAGCGATTGAGCAGTTCTTC.

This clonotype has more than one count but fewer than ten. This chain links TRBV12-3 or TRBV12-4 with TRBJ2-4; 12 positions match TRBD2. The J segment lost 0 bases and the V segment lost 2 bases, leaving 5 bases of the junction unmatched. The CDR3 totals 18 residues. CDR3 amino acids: CASSLLAGGTLAKNIQYF. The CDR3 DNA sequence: TGTGCCAGCAGTTTACTAGCGGGAGGGACTTTAGCCAAAAACATTCAGTACTTC.

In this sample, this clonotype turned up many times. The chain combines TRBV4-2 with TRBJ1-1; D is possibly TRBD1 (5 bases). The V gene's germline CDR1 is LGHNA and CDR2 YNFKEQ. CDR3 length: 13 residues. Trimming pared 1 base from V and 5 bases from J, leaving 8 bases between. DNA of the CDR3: TGTGCCAGCAGCCAAGCGGAGGGGACTGAAGCTTTCTTT. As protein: CASSQAEGTEAFF.

CDR3 coding DNA: TGTGCCAGCTCAGCATACGAGGGTGGCACTGAAGCTTTCTTT. This gives the protein CASSAYEGGTEAFF. The chain is built from TRBV18 and TRBJ1-1; D is unresolved. This CDR3 region has 14 residues. V gave up 5 bases and J gave up 4 bases, with 14 bases separating them. Germline CDR1 KGHSH, CDR2 LQKENI.

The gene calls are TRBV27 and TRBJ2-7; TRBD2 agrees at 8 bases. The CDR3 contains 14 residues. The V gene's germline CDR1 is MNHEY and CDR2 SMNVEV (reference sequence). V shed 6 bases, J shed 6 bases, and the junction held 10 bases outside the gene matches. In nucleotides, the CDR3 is TGTGCCAGCAGCCCGGGACTAGTCCCCCTCGAGCAGTACTTC. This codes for CASSPGLVPLEQYF.

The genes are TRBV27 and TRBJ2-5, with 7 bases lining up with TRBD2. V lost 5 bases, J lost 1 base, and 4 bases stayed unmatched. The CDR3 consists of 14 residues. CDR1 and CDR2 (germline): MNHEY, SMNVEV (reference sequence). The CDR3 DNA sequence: TGTGCCAGCAGTCTCCAGCGGGGCCAAGAGACCCAGTACTTC. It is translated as CASSLQRGQETQYF.

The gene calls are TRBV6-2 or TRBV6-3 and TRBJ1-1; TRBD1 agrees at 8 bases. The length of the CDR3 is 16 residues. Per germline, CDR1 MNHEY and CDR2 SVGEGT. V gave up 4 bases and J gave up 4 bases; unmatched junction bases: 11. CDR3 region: CASSLGRGLYGTEAFF. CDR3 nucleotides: TGTGCCAGCAGTTTAGGCAGGGGGCTTTACGGCACTGAAGCTTTCTTT.

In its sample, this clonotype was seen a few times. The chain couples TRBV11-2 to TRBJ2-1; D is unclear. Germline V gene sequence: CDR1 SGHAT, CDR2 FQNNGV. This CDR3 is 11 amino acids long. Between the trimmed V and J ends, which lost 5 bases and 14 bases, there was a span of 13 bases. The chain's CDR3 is CASSHGVEEFF. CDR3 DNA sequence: TGTGCCAGCAGCCATGGGGTCGAGGAGTTCTTC.

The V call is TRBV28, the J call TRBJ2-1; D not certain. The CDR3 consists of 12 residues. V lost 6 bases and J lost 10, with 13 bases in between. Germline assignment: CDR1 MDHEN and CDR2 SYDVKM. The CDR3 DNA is TGTGCCAGCAGCCAGAACCCGGTCGAGCAGTTCTTC. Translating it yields CASSQNPVEQFF.

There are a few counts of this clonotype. This CDR3 reads CASSQDPRLLGGYTF. The CDR3 region has the DNA TGTGCCAGCAGCCAAGATCCACGACTACTGGGGGGCTACACCTTC. The J gene is TRBJ1-2, the V gene TRBV3-1; no clear D gene. Germline V lookup: CDR1 LGHDT, CDR2 YNNKEL (reference sequence). CDR3 length: 15 amino acids. V lost 0 bases to trimming and J lost 8 bases, with 16 bases between them.

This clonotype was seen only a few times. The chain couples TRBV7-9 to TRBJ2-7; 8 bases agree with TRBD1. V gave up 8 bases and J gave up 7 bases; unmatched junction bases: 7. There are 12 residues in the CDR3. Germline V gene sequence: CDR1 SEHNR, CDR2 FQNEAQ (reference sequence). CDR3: CASGQGTWEQYF. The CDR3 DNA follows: TGTGCCAGCGGACAGGGAACGTGGGAGCAGTACTTC.

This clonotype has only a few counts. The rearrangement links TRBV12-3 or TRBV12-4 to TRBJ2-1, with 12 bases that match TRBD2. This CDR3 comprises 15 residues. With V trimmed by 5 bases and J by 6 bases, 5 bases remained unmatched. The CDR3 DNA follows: TGTGCCAGCAGTCCTAGCGGGGGGGTCGGCAATGAGCAGTTCTTC. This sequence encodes CASSPSGGVGNEQFF.

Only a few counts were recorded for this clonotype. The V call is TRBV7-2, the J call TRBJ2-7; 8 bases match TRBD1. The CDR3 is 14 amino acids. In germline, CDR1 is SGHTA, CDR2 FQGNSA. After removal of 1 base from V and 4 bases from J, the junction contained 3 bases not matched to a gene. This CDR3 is CASSLGRGRYEQYF. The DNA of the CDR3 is TGTGCCAGCAGCTTAGGCAGGGGGCGGTACGAGCAGTACTTC.

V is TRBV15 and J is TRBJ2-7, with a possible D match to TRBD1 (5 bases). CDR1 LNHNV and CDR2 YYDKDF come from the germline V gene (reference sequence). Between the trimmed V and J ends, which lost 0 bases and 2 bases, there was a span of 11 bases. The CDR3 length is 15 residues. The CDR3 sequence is CATSRDQGRTYEQYF. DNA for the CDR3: TGTGCCACCAGCAGAGATCAGGGCCGGACCTACGAGCAGTACTTC.

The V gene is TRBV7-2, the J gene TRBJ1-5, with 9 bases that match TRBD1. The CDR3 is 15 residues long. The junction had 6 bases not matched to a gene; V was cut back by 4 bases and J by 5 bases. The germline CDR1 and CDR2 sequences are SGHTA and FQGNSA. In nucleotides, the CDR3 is TGTGCCAGCAGCTACTCGGGGACAGGGTATCAGCCCCAGCATTTT. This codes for CASSYSGTGYQPQHF.

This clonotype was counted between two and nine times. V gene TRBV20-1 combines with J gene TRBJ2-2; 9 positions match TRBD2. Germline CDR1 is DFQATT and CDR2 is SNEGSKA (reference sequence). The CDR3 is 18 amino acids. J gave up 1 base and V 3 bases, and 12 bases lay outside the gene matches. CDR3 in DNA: TGCAGTGCTAGGGGCTCCCTGTCAGCGGGGGGGAACACCGGGGAGCTGTTTTTT. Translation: CSARGSLSAGGNTGELFF.

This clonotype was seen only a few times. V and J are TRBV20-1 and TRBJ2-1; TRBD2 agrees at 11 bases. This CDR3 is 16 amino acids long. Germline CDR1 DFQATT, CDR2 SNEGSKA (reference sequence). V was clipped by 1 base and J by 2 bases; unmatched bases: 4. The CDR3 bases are TGCAGTGCTAGAGCCCTACTAGCGGGAGCCTACAATGAGCAGTTCTTC. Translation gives CSARALLAGAYNEQFF.

CDR3 sequence reads: CSARRLAGSDYNEQFF. In nucleotides, the CDR3 is TGCAGTGCTAGAAGACTAGCGGGCTCGGATTACAATGAGCAGTTCTTC. The rearrangement uses TRBV20-1 and TRBJ2-1; 10 positions agree with TRBD2. Germline trimming cut 2 bases from V and 4 bases from J; bases unmatched to any gene: 8. From germline, CDR1 is DFQATT and CDR2 SNEGSKA (reference sequence). The CDR3 length is 16 residues.

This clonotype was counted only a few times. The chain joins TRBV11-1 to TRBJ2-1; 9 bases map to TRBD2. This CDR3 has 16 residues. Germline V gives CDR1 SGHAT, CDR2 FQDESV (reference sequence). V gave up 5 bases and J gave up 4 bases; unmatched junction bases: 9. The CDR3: CASSVERGDFYNEQFF. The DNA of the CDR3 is TGTGCCAGCAGCGTTGAGCGGGGGGACTTTTACAATGAGCAGTTCTTC.

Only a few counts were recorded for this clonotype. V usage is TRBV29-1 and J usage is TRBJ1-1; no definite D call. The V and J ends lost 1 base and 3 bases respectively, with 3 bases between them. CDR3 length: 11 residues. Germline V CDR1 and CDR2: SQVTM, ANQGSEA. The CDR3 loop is CSVEVYTEAFF. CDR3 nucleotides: TGCAGCGTTGAAGTGTACACTGAAGCTTTCTTT. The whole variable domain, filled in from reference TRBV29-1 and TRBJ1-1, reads SAVISQKPSRDICQRGTSLTIQCQVDSQVTMMFWYRQQPGQSLTLIATANQGSEATYESGFVIDKFPISRPNLTFSTLTVSNMSPEDSSIYLCSVEVYTEAFFGQGTRLTVV.

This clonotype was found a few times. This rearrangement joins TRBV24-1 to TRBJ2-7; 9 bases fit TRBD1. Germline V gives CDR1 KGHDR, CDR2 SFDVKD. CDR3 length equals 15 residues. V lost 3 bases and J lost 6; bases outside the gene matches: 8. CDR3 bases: TGTGCCACCAGTGATCCGGGGACAGGGATAGGCGAGCAGTACTTC. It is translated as CATSDPGTGIGEQYF.

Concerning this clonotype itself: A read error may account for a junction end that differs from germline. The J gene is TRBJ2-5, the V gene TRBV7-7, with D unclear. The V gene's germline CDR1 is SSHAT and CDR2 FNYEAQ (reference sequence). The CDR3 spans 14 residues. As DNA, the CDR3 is TGTGCTAGCAGCCCCGGTCTAAAGTTAGAGACCCAGTACTTC. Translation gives CASSPGLKLETQYF.

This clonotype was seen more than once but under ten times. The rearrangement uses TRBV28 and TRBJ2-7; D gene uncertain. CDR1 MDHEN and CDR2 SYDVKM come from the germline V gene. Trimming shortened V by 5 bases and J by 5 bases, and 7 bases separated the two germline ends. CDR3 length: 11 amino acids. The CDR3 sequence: CASSPLNEQYF. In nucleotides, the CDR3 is TGTGCCAGCAGTCCCCTGAACGAGCAGTACTTC.

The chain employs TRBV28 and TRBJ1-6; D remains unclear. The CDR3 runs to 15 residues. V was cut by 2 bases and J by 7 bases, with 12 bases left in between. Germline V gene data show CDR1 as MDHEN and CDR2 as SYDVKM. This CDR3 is CASSLVAGRNSPLHF. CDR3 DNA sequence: TGTGCCAGCAGTTTAGTCGCCGGGCGGAATTCACCCCTCCACTTT. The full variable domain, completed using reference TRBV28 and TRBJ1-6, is DVKVTQSSRYLVKRTGEKVFLECVQDMDHENMFWYRQDPGLGLRLIYFSYDVKMKEKGDIPEGYSVSREKKERFSLILESASTNQTSMYLCASSLVAGRNSPLHFGNGTRLTVT.

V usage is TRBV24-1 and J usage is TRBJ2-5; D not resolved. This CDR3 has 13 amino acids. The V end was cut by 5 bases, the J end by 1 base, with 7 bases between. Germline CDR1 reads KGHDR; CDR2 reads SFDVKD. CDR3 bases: TGTGCCACCAGTGTACCGGGCCAAGAGACCCAGTACTTC. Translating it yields CATSVPGQETQYF.

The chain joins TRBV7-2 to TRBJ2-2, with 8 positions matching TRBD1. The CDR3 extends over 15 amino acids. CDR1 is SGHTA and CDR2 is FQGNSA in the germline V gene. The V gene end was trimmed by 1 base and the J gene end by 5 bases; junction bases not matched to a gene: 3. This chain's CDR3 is CASSLVQGATGELFF. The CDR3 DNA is TGTGCCAGCAGCTTAGTTCAGGGGGCGACCGGGGAGCTGTTTTTT.

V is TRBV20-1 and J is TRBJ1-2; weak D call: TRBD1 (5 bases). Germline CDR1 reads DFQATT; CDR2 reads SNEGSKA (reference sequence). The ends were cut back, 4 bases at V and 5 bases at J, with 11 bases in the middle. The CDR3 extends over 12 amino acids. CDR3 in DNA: TGCAGTGCTAAAGCAGGGTTGTATGGCTACACCTTC. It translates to CSAKAGLYGYTF.

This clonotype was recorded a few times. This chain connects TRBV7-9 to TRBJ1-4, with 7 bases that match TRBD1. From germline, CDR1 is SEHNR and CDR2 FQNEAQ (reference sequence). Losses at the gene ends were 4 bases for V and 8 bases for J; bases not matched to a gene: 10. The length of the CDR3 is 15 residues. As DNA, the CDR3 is TGTGCCAGCAGCTCCACCCGGACAGGCGACGAAAAACTGTTTTTT. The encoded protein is CASSSTRTGDEKLFF.

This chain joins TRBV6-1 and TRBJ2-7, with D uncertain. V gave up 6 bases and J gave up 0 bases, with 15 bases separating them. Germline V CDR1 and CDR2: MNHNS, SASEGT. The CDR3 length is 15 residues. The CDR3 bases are TGTGCCAGCAGCCTGAGACCAAGCCTCTCCTACGAGCAGTACTTC. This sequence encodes CASSLRPSLSYEQYF.